What follows describes a single TCR beta chain. Antigen specificity is unknown. The data originate from a study of persistence of HIV-infected CD4 T cells. Sequencing used immunoSEQ version 4 in survey mode. Some clones are missing from TCRdb's copy, which holds only in-frame ones; the method was immunoSEQ multiplex PCR. The table lists about 5,300 clones, 64% of them singletons. With 9 bases removed from V and 3 bases from J, the gap between germline ends came to 13 bases. The V gene's germline CDR1 is KGHDR and CDR2 SFDVKD. This CDR3 is 14 amino acids long. Lysates of CMV-infected fibroblasts at 9 to 10 ug/mL stimulated these cells. CD4+ T cells upregulating both CD40 ligand and CD69 were sorted as responding cells. Inclusion required CMV-positive serology and CD4+ counts above 400 cells/uL. Anti-CD28/CD49d costimulation, CD40-blocking antibody and enfuvirtide were given to CD8-depleted PBMCs for 15 to 20 hours.

The TCR originated in an adult man with HIV who was CMV-seropositive. V usage is TRBV24-1 and J usage is TRBJ2-2, with D possibly TRBD1 on 6 matching bases. This specimen consisted of CD4+ T cells sorted from PBMCs after approximately 18-hour stimulation, obtained from a patient who received antiretroviral therapy. CDR3 sequence reads: CATQGGADTGELFF. The CDR3 region has the DNA TGTGCCACCCAAGGGGGTGCGGACACCGGGGAGCTGTTTTTT.